The following is a TCR beta chain sequence with its context. V shed 0 bases and J shed 5 bases, with 8 bases lying between them. Germline lookup yields CDR1 SGHKS and CDR2 YYEKEE (reference sequence). This CDR3 region has 13 residues. The sample is drawn from a study of blood T cell repertoires in COVID-19. Study background: COVID-19 samples from acute and convalescent phases originated in the United States, Italy and Spain. In each case, the material was cDNA or gDNA derived from T cells, B-cell-depleted T cells, or PBMCs.

In the study's own analysis: Estimation of nucleated cell counts relied on the amplification of reference gene primers. TCRdb's copy holds only in-frame clones and misses some; the assay was immunoSEQ multiplex PCR. Clone size and the V and J calls come from that table; the DNA yielded D and trimming. The sample carries about 400,000 clones, 75% to 90% recorded once. This chain uses TRBV5-5 with TRBJ1-2; D call uncertain. The sequence was obtained from a woman in her twenties or thirties with acute or convalescent COVID-19. Input material: peripheral blood. The CDR3, as DNA: TGTGCCAGCAGCTTGGCCGAGGGTTATGGCTACACCTTC. Translating it yields CASSLAEGYGYTF.